The entry below describes one TCR beta chain. The antigen is unknown. The sample has other DNA sequences that encode this CDR3 too. This entry is derived from a study of shared clonotypes between healthy human individuals. Some clones are missing from TCRdb's copy, which holds only in-frame ones; the method was immunoSEQ multiplex PCR. The sample consists of 2 million to 3 million clones, 93% of them appearing once. Study-level points and caveats: Clonotype sharing across several donors was observed for roughly 5% of naive CD4 clonotypes.

V lost 0 bases and J 2 bases, leaving 8 bases between the germline ends. Germline CDR1 and CDR2: SGHRS and YFSETQ. This CDR3 spans 14 amino acids. Nashville, Tennessee was home to all donors, who were Caucasian adults. It was into CD45RA+ naive and CD45RA-negative memory subsets that the CD4+ cells were split. The chain recombines TRBV5-1 with TRBJ2-5; D perhaps matches TRBD1 (6 bases). The sequence came from a young man in good health. Some clones in this sample may be carry-over from other donors' samples. Material: naive CD4+ T cells from PBMCs. Stated subset: CD45RA+ positively selected. This CDR3 reads CASSLGTGQETQYF. CDR3 DNA: TGCGCCAGCAGCTTGGGTACAGGGCAAGAGACCCAGTACTTC.